Listed here are 16 T cell receptor beta chains from one sample, sequenced in a study of blood T cell repertoires in COVID-19. Only in-frame clones appear in the TCRdb table, and some are missing; sequencing was by immunoSEQ multiplex PCR. The sample yields some 290,000 clones, around 90% seen once. Specimen: peripheral blood. The source is a woman aged 40 to 49 with COVID-19, enrolled during active disease.

The V gene is TRBV7-2, the J gene TRBJ1-1; the D is unclear. In germline, CDR1 is SGHTA, CDR2 FQGNSA. This CDR3 contains 13 residues. The V end was cut by 5 bases, the J end by 3 bases, with 10 bases between. The DNA for the CDR3 is TGTGCCAGCAGCCCCGAACGGGACACTGAAGCTTTCTTT. Translation: CASSPERDTEAFF.

The genes are TRBV7-2 and TRBJ1-2; TRBD1 agrees at 7 bases. Germline lookup yields CDR1 SGHTA and CDR2 FQGNSA. This CDR3 is 16 amino acids long. J lost 4 bases, V lost 1 base, and 9 bases had no gene match. The CDR3 DNA reads as TGTGCCAGCAGCTTAGGGGGCAGGACAGGCATCTATGGCTACACCTTC. Translating gives CASSLGGRTGIYGYTF.

The chain uses TRBV2 and TRBJ1-2; 9 bases align to TRBD1. Germline V lookup: CDR1 SNHLY, CDR2 FYNNEI. This CDR3 is 14 amino acids long. V was clipped by 6 bases and J by 8 bases; unmatched bases: 10. CDR3 region: CASRGSGTGRGYTF. The CDR3 nucleotides read TGTGCCAGCAGGGGATCCGGGACAGGGAGGGGCTACACCTTC.

The chain links TRBV27 to TRBJ2-1, with D possibly being TRBD2 (6 bases). Germline loops: CDR1 MNHEY, CDR2 SMNVEV (reference sequence). V was cut by 6 bases and J by 7 bases, with 16 bases left in between. The CDR3 totals 14 residues. The CDR3 protein is CASSPAGSRNEQFF. CDR3 DNA sequence: TGTGCCAGCAGCCCGGCGGGGAGTCGGAATGAGCAGTTCTTC.

This clone was picked up one time. The J gene is TRBJ2-1, the V gene TRBV29-1; D may be TRBD1 (6 bases). The length of the CDR3 is 16 residues. Germline values: CDR1 SQVTM, CDR2 ANQGSEA. Trimming left V 6 bases short and J 0 bases short, with 18 bases between. Here the CDR3 DNA reads TGCAGCGTCGAGATAGGGGGATCGAGCTCCTACAATGAGCAGTTCTTC. This gives the protein CSVEIGGSSSYNEQFF.

V is TRBV5-1 and J is TRBJ2-6; D may be TRBD1 (5 bases). In germline, CDR1 is SGHRS, CDR2 YFSETQ. Trimming took off 0 bases at V and 0 bases at J, with 10 bases between the two ends. The CDR3 extends over 17 amino acids. The chain's CDR3 is CASSLAAGHSGANVLTF. The CDR3 nucleotides are TGCGCCAGCAGCTTGGCCGCAGGGCACTCTGGGGCCAACGTCCTGACTTTC.

This rearrangement joins TRBV5-5 to TRBJ2-3; 7 bases agree with TRBD2. The germline gives CDR1 SGHKS, CDR2 YYEKEE (reference sequence). The CDR3 sequence is 16 residues long. V shed 0 bases, J shed 3 bases, and the junction held 7 bases outside the gene matches. The CDR3, as DNA: TGTGCCAGCAGCTTGGCCGGGGGGTTAGGGACAGATACGCAGTATTTT. Protein sequence: CASSLAGGLGTDTQYF.

This chain connects TRBV19 to TRBJ1-1; tentative D call: TRBD1 (6 bases). Germline-derived CDR1 and CDR2 are LNHDA and SQIVND (reference sequence). The CDR3 sequence is 15 residues long. Trimming pared 7 bases from V and 0 bases from J, leaving 15 bases between. CDR3 amino acids: CASKGGAWMNTEAFF. The CDR3 nucleotides read TGTGCCAGTAAAGGGGGGGCTTGGATGAACACTGAAGCTTTCTTT.

This chain links TRBV11-2 with TRBJ1-1; D is undetermined. CDR3 length equals 14 residues. Trimming removed 3 bases at V and 1 base at J, with 9 bases between. Germline CDR1 SGHAT, CDR2 FQNNGV. In nucleotides, the CDR3 is TGTGCCAGCAGCTTTGTTAGCGGGAACACTGAAGCTTTCTTT. Encoded protein: CASSFVSGNTEAFF. The full variable domain, with the rest looked up from reference TRBV11-2 and TRBJ1-1, is EAGVAQSPRYKIIEKRQSVAFWCNPISGHATLYWYQQILGQGPKLLIQFQNNGVVDDSQLPKDRFSAERLKGVDSTLKIQPAKLEDSAVYLCASSFVSGNTEAFFGQGTRLTVV.

The V and J genes are TRBV3-1 (or the pseudogene TRBV3-2) and TRBJ2-3; D uncertain. The V end lost 2 bases, the J end lost 1 base, and 4 bases lay between the germline ends. The germline V gene has CDR1 LGHDT and CDR2 YNNKEL (reference sequence). The CDR3 has 13 residues. CDR3 coding DNA: TGTGCCAGCAGCCAACAGGGCACAGATACGCAGTATTTT. Residues: CASSQQGTDTQYF.

This rearrangement joins TRBV5-1 to TRBJ2-6; 8 nucleotides agree with TRBD1. The V segment lost 7 bases and the J segment 2 bases; nucleotides outside the gene matches: 2. Germline CDR1 reads SGHRS; CDR2 reads YFSETQ. This CDR3 has 14 residues. CDR3 sequence reads: CASSDRAGANVLTF. The DNA for the CDR3 is TGCGCCAGCTCGGACAGGGCTGGGGCCAACGTCCTGACTTTC.

This chain uses TRBV30 with TRBJ2-7; TRBD2 matches 9 bases. CDR1 and CDR2 from the germline V gene are GTSNPN and SVGIG (reference sequence). The J segment lost 4 bases and the V segment lost 1 base, leaving 2 bases of the junction unmatched. The CDR3 covers 13 residues. The CDR3 loop reads CAWSGLAGYEQYF. The CDR3 nucleotides read TGTGCCTGGAGTGGGCTAGCGGGGTACGAGCAGTACTTC. The variable domain in full, with the rest retrieved from reference TRBV30 and TRBJ2-7, is SQTIHQWPATLVQPVGSPLSLECTVEGTSNPNLYWYRQAAGRGLQLLFYSVGIGQISSEVPQNLSASRPQDRQFILSSKKLLLSDSGFYLCAWSGLAGYEQYFGPGTRLTVT.

The chain joins TRBV29-1 to TRBJ2-3; TRBD2 matches at 8 bases. CDR3 length: 15 residues. Trimming removed 7 bases from V and 2 bases from J; junction bases left unmatched: 11. Germline loops: CDR1 SQVTM, CDR2 ANQGSEA. CDR3 bases: TGCAGCGGGAATTCAGCGGGGGCTGTCACAGATACGCAGTATTTT. It is translated as CSGNSAGAVTDTQYF.

This clone occurred a few times. This rearrangement joins TRBV29-1 to TRBJ2-5, with D unresolved. The V end was cut by 0 bases, the J end by 4 bases, with 3 bases between. In germline, CDR1 is SQVTM, CDR2 ANQGSEA. The CDR3 extends over 11 amino acids. CDR3 DNA sequence: TGCAGCGTTGAAGATCGAGAGACCCAGTACTTC. It specifies CSVEDRETQYF. The whole variable domain, remainder taken from reference TRBV29-1 and TRBJ2-5, is SAVISQKPSRDICQRGTSLTIQCQVDSQVTMMFWYRQQPGQSLTLIATANQGSEATYESGFVIDKFPISRPNLTFSTLTVSNMSPEDSSIYLCSVEDRETQYFGPGTRLLVL.

CDR3 loop: CASSTLQRRNTDTQYF. The DNA for the CDR3 is TGTGCCAGCAGCACCCTCCAGCGCCGGAACACAGATACGCAGTATTTT. The gene calls are TRBV9 and TRBJ2-3; D is unresolved. The germline V gene encodes CDR1 SGDLS and CDR2 YYNGEE. The CDR3 is 16 residues long. The V end lost 4 bases, the J end lost 2 bases, and 17 bases lay between the germline ends.

This chain links TRBV5-4 with TRBJ2-5; D uncertain. The CDR3 has 15 amino acids. The germline gives CDR1 SGHNT, CDR2 YYREEE (reference sequence). The V end was cut by 7 bases, the J end by 5 bases, with 21 bases between. The CDR3 protein is CASALGRPNAETQYF. CDR3 nucleotides: TGTGCCAGCGCCCTGGGCCGTCCCAATGCGGAGACCCAGTACTTC.